A single sample gave rise to the 24 T cell receptor beta chains below, sequenced in a study of CD8+ T cells in alopecia areata. Isolated RNA was reverse transcribed into cDNA used as the sequencing template. Only in-frame clones appear in the TCRdb table, and some are missing; sequencing was by immunoSEQ multiplex PCR. This sample has approximately 220,000 clones; around two fifths occur once, and the top ten carry about 0.48%. Treatment noted: oral pan-JAK inhibitor, 5-10 mg twice daily. Specimen: CD4+ T cells sorted from blood, collected around week 30, from a patient treated with tofacitinib. The receptors were sampled from a human donor with alopecia areata.

This chain links TRBV30 with TRBJ2-4; 12 nucleotides match TRBD2. Germline lookup yields CDR1 GTSNPN and CDR2 SVGIG (reference sequence). J lost 0 bases, V lost 1 base, and 4 bases had no gene match. The CDR3 sequence is 17 residues long. The DNA of the CDR3 is TGTGCCTGGAGTGGGGGGGGACTAGCGGGAGCCAAAAACATTCAGTACTTC. Translating gives CAWSGGGLAGAKNIQYF.

In this sample, this clone turned up a few times. J is TRBJ1-1 and V is TRBV7-2; D not resolved. CDR3 length equals 14 residues. CDR1 is SGHTA and CDR2 is FQGNSA in the germline V gene. Trimming pared 5 bases from V and 0 bases from J, leaving 10 bases between. The CDR3 region is CASSEGGMNTEAFF. Written as DNA, the CDR3 is TGTGCCAGCAGCGAGGGCGGGATGAACACTGAAGCTTTCTTT.

Notes on this clone: One base away lies a much larger clone, so this may be a sequencing read error. The chain couples TRBV6-1 to TRBJ1-5, with D unresolved. The ends were cut back, 1 base at V and 7 bases at J, with 14 bases in the middle. Germline lookup yields CDR1 MNHNS and CDR2 SASEGT. CDR3 size: 15 residues. The CDR3, as DNA: TGTGCCAGCAGTGAAGTGTCCGGGGTAGCACAGCCCCAGCATTTT. This codes for CASSEVSGVAQPQHF.

This chain uses TRBV5-1 with TRBJ2-3; no definite D call. The V gene lost 3 bases and the J gene lost 0 bases, with 11 bases spanning the gap. The CDR3 sequence is 15 residues long. Looked up from germline, CDR1 is SGHRS and CDR2 is YFSETQ. The CDR3 protein is CASSSRSTSTDTQYF. DNA for the CDR3: TGCGCCAGCAGCTCCCGGTCTACTAGCACAGATACGCAGTATTTT.

The chain joins TRBV5-6 to TRBJ1-2; maybe TRBD1 (6 bases). CDR3 size: 16 residues. Trimming took 0 bases from V and 6 from J, leaving 18 bases between them. Germline V gene data show CDR1 as SGHDT and CDR2 as YYEEEE. The CDR3 protein is CASSLGFGTKGNGYTF. The CDR3 DNA reads as TGTGCCAGCAGCTTGGGATTCGGGACAAAAGGAAATGGCTACACCTTC.

The chain links TRBV14 to TRBJ2-1; D is unclear. Germline CDR1 SGHDN, CDR2 FVKESK. The CDR3 has 13 amino acids. V was clipped by 1 base and J by 5 bases, with 6 bases between them. CDR3 in DNA: TGTGCCAGCAGCCAAGGACATAACAATGAGCAGTTCTTC. Translated: CASSQGHNNEQFF.

The chain recombines TRBV30 with TRBJ1-5; perhaps TRBD1 as D (5 bases). V dropped 3 bases and J dropped 0 bases, with 15 bases sitting between them. CDR3 size: 16 residues. Germline V gives CDR1 GTSNPN, CDR2 SVGIG (reference sequence). CDR3 amino acids: CAWRGAGFLSNQPQHF. CDR3 coding DNA: TGTGCCTGGAGAGGGGCAGGGTTTCTTAGCAATCAGCCCCAGCATTTT.

This clone was detected only a few times. This chain connects TRBV30 to TRBJ1-2, with TRBD1 identical over 11 bases. The V gene end was trimmed by 0 bases and the J gene end by 8 bases; junction bases not matched to a gene: 5. Germline V gene sequence: CDR1 GTSNPN, CDR2 SVGIG (reference sequence). The CDR3 runs to 14 residues. The CDR3 DNA sequence: TGTGCCTGGAGTGTAGGACAGGGGGCTGCCGGCTACACCTTC. Protein product: CAWSVGQGAAGYTF.

This clone was detected only a few times. The chain recombines TRBV18 with TRBJ2-7, with 8 bases that match TRBD1. This CDR3 has 13 residues. The V gene end was trimmed by 4 bases and the J gene end by 2 bases; junction bases not matched to a gene: 1. CDR1 and CDR2 from the germline V gene are KGHSH and LQKENI. The CDR3 DNA reads as TGTGCCAGCTCACAGGACAGGGCCTACGAGCAGTACTTC. It specifies CASSQDRAYEQYF.

This clone has just a few counts. This chain's CDR3 is CASSSSGGGPYEQYF. For the CDR3, the DNA is TGTGCCAGCAGTTCGTCGGGGGGCGGGCCCTACGAGCAGTACTTC. The chain joins TRBV28 to TRBJ2-7, with a weak D call TRBD2 (7 bases). Germline-derived CDR1 and CDR2 are MDHEN and SYDVKM. The germline V and J ends were trimmed by 4 bases and 2 bases, with 15 bases remaining between them. CDR3 length: 15 amino acids. The complete variable domain, with remaining parts taken from reference TRBV28 and TRBJ2-7, reads DVKVTQSSRYLVKRTGEKVFLECVQDMDHENMFWYRQDPGLGLRLIYFSYDVKMKEKGDIPEGYSVSREKKERFSLILESASTNQTSMYLCASSSSGGGPYEQYFGPGTRLTVT.

This clone was observed a single time. The V gene is TRBV5-1, the J gene TRBJ2-7, with 7 bases aligning to TRBD1. The V and J ends lost 3 bases and 0 bases, in that order; junction bases with no gene match: 3. Germline V gene sequence: CDR1 SGHRS, CDR2 YFSETQ. The CDR3 loop spans 14 amino acids. The CDR3 region has the DNA TGCGCCAGCAGCTCGTGGACAGGCTCCTACGAGCAGTACTTC. Residues: CASSSWTGSYEQYF.

This clone occurred a few times. CDR3 bases: TGTGCCAGCAGCCACGGATTTTGGATTCGAGGGAACACCGGGGAGCTGTTTTTT. Translating it yields CASSHGFWIRGNTGELFF. This rearrangement joins TRBV11-2 to TRBJ2-2; D gene uncertain. V was shortened by 5 bases and J by 1 base, with 20 bases between the two germline ends. CDR3 length: 18 amino acids. Germline CDR1 is SGHAT and CDR2 is FQNNGV.

This clone occurred a few times. The chain employs TRBV29-1 and TRBJ1-1; D is undetermined. Germline CDR1 SQVTM, CDR2 ANQGSEA. The V end was cut by 5 bases, the J end by 6 bases, with 13 bases between. CDR3 size: 12 residues. This CDR3 is CSVFLRSAEAFF. In nucleotides, the CDR3 is TGCAGCGTTTTTTTACGGTCTGCTGAAGCTTTCTTT.

This clone appeared a few times. This sequence joins TRBV10-3 and TRBJ2-3; the match to TRBD2 covers 7 bases. Trimming cost V 8 bases and J 1 base; bases outside gene matches: 6. The CDR3 is 14 residues long. Germline V gene sequence: CDR1 ENHRY, CDR2 SYGVKD. CDR3 region: CAIGTAGGTDTQYF. The CDR3, as DNA: TGTGCCATCGGGACGGCGGGGGGCACAGATACGCAGTATTTT.

V usage is TRBV28 and J usage is TRBJ2-3; possibly TRBD2 for D (5 bases). The V gene lost 7 bases and the J gene lost 4 bases, with 15 bases spanning the gap. Germline loops: CDR1 MDHEN, CDR2 SYDVKM. The CDR3 extends over 14 amino acids. CDR3 sequence: CASTTSTAADTQYF. The CDR3 bases are TGTGCCAGCACCACTTCCACAGCGGCAGATACGCAGTATTTT.

This clone was counted between two and nine times. The chain employs TRBV11-2 and TRBJ1-3; no definite D call. In germline, CDR1 is SGHAT, CDR2 FQNNGV. The CDR3 loop spans 15 amino acids. V dropped 4 bases and J dropped 3 bases, with 13 bases sitting between them. The CDR3 sequence is CASSSSQASGNTIYF. The CDR3 DNA reads as TGTGCCAGCAGCTCCTCTCAGGCGAGTGGAAACACCATATATTTT. The full variable domain, rest sourced from reference TRBV11-2 and TRBJ1-3, is EAGVAQSPRYKIIEKRQSVAFWCNPISGHATLYWYQQILGQGPKLLIQFQNNGVVDDSQLPKDRFSAERLKGVDSTLKIQPAKLEDSAVYLCASSSSQASGNTIYFGEGSWLTVV.

This rearrangement joins TRBV11-2 to TRBJ2-2; 8 positions agree with TRBD1. The V gene's germline CDR1 is SGHAT and CDR2 FQNNGV. The length of the CDR3 is 15 residues. V dropped 5 bases and J dropped 2; count of bases not matched to a gene: 4. CDR3 region: CASSPGGFNTGELFF. The CDR3 nucleotides read TGTGCCAGCAGCCCAGGGGGCTTCAACACCGGGGAGCTGTTTTTT. The full variable domain, rest sourced from reference TRBV11-2 and TRBJ2-2, is EAGVAQSPRYKIIEKRQSVAFWCNPISGHATLYWYQQILGQGPKLLIQFQNNGVVDDSQLPKDRFSAERLKGVDSTLKIQPAKLEDSAVYLCASSPGGFNTGELFFGEGSRLTVL.

V is TRBV2 and J is TRBJ2-2, with D possibly being TRBD1 (7 bases). The CDR3 totals 14 residues. Looked up from germline, CDR1 is SNHLY and CDR2 is FYNNEI. V dropped 10 bases and J dropped 1 base, with 13 bases sitting between them. CDR3: CATRGTQNTGELFF. For the CDR3, the DNA is TGTGCCACCAGGGGGACTCAGAACACCGGGGAGCTGTTTTTT.

This clone has just a few counts. The genes are TRBV29-1 and TRBJ1-2, with 8 positions matching TRBD1. Germline lookup yields CDR1 SQVTM and CDR2 ANQGSEA. V dropped 4 bases and J dropped 2; count of bases not matched to a gene: 15. The CDR3 is made up of 17 amino acids. The CDR3 sequence is CSVVAPIPGQGNYGYTF. CDR3 nucleotide sequence: TGCAGCGTTGTCGCTCCCATCCCCGGACAGGGAAACTATGGCTACACCTTC.

This clone was seen more than once but under ten times. The chain has TRBV27 and TRBJ2-7; TRBD1 or TRBD2 may be the D gene (5 bases each). The CDR3 extends over 14 amino acids. The germline V gene encodes CDR1 MNHEY and CDR2 SMNVEV (reference sequence). The V end was cut by 5 bases, the J end by 0 bases, with 11 bases between. CDR3 sequence reads: CASSLLGGSYEQYF. CDR3 DNA: TGTGCCAGCAGTCTACTTGGGGGCTCCTACGAGCAGTACTTC.

V usage is TRBV4-1 and J usage is TRBJ2-3, with 8 bases fitting TRBD2. V was pared by 1 base and J by 7 bases, with 16 bases of the junction left unmatched. The CDR3 spans 18 residues. CDR1 is MGHRA and CDR2 is YSYEKL in the germline V gene. This chain's CDR3 is CASSQVSPRGPGGNTQYF. As DNA, the CDR3 is TGCGCCAGCAGCCAAGTTAGCCCCCGGGGGCCGGGGGGGAATACGCAGTATTTT.

The chain is built from TRBV2 and TRBJ2-3; 11 bases match TRBD1. In germline, CDR1 is SNHLY, CDR2 FYNNEI. This CDR3 is built from 18 residues. The V segment lost 7 bases and the J segment 0 bases; nucleotides outside the gene matches: 12. DNA for the CDR3: TGTGCCAGCACTAGGACAGGGGGCTTCCTTGGAAGCACAGATACGCAGTATTTT. Translation: CASTRTGGFLGSTDTQYF. The whole variable domain, remainder taken from reference TRBV2 and TRBJ2-3, is EPEVTQTPSHQVTQMGQEVILRCVPISNHLYFYWYRQILGQKVEFLVSFYNNEISEKSEIFDDQFSVERPDGSNFTLKIRSTKLEDSAMYFCASTRTGGFLGSTDTQYFGPGTRLTVL.

The chain carries TRBV5-1 and TRBJ2-1; 7 bases map to TRBD2. The V and J ends lost 0 bases and 2 bases, in that order; junction bases with no gene match: 5. In germline, CDR1 is SGHRS, CDR2 YFSETQ. CDR3 length: 16 amino acids. The CDR3 DNA follows: TGCGCCAGCAGCTTGGGAGCGGGGCGAACCTACAATGAGCAGTTCTTC. It codes for CASSLGAGRTYNEQFF.

The chain links TRBV29-1 to TRBJ1-2; D gene uncertain. There are 12 residues in the CDR3. V dropped 3 bases and J dropped 4 bases, with 9 bases sitting between them. Germline V gives CDR1 SQVTM, CDR2 ANQGSEA. DNA of the CDR3: TGCAGCGTTGAGAGGATAATCTATGGCTACACCTTC. This gives the protein CSVERIIYGYTF.